Each of the 32 T cell receptor beta chains below was sequenced from the same sample in a study of T cells in women clearing cervical HPV infection. Profiled with immunoSEQ multiplex PCR; TCRdb holds only in-frame clones, not every one. The sample totals 25,000 to 35,000 clones. Sequenced: blood buffy coat. Source of these receptors: a woman aged 18 to 69 with a cervical HPV16 infection that either progressed to CIN3+ or cleared (not recorded which).

In regard to this clone: The CDR3 goes on 3 residues after the read ends, and that part is filled in from the germline J gene. The chain has TRBV20-1 and TRBJ2-1; TRBD2 aligns across 13 bases. Germline V CDR1 and CDR2: DFQATT, SNEGSKA (reference sequence). This CDR3 has 14 amino acids. J was trimmed by 9 bases and V by 3 bases; bases with no gene match: 5. The CDR3 reads CSASGLAGEGEQFF. CDR3 DNA (partial): TGCAGTGCTAGTGGACTAGCGGGAGAGGGTGAG.

To note about this clone: The read finishes 3 residues shy of the CDR3 end, and the germline J gene is used to complete it. J is TRBJ2-3 and V is TRBV13; 9 bases are a match to TRBD1. With 3 bases clipped from V and 3 bases from J, the junction kept 4 bases outside the gene matches. This CDR3 comprises 15 residues. The germline V gene encodes CDR1 PRHDT and CDR2 FYEKMQ (reference sequence). The CDR3 here is CASSFGTGRTDTQYF. The DNA read from the CDR3 is TGTGCCAGCAGCTTTGGGACAGGGCGTACAGATACG.

Comment on this clone: The read comes to an end 3 residues before the CDR3 does, leaving the germline J gene to fill in the end. This chain uses TRBV5-1 with TRBJ2-1; 13 bases align to TRBD2. The CDR3 is 15 residues long. Trimming took 4 bases from V and 5 from J; bases not matched to a gene: 3. Germline V CDR1 and CDR2: SGHRS, YFSETQ. The DNA read from the CDR3 is TGCGCCAGCAGCACGGGACTAGCGGGGAACAATGAG. It codes for CASSTGLAGNNE. The complete CDR3 sequence is CASSTGLAGNNEQFF.

On this clone: The read finishes 3 residues shy of the CDR3 end, and the germline J gene is used to complete it. The chain employs TRBV2 and TRBJ2-5; the match to TRBD2 covers 9 bases. CDR1 SNHLY and CDR2 FYNNEI come from the germline V gene. J was trimmed by 5 bases and V by 8 bases; bases with no gene match: 9. This CDR3 comprises 14 residues. CDR3 sequence: CASRNRAGGETQYF. The DNA read from the CDR3 is TGTGCCAGCCGCAACCGGGCGGGGGGGGAGACC.

For this clone: The sequence runs out 3 residues before the end of the CDR3; the remainder is reconstructed from the germline J gene. The genes are TRBV7-2 and TRBJ1-1; D is unclear. In germline, CDR1 is SGHTA, CDR2 FQGNSA. The CDR3 runs to 13 residues. Between the trimmed V and J ends, which lost 2 bases and 1 base, there was a span of 5 bases. This CDR3 is CASSLHRNTEAFF. The sequenced part of the CDR3 DNA is TGTGCCAGCAGCTTACACAGGAACACTGAA.

About this clone itself: The observed sequence ends 3 residues before the CDR3 terminus, with the missing tail filled in from the germline J gene. This sequence joins TRBV19 and TRBJ1-1; 9 bases agree with TRBD1. This CDR3 spans 13 amino acids. CDR1 and CDR2 from the germline V gene are LNHDA and SQIVND (reference sequence). The part of the CDR3 DNA that was read is TGTGCCAGTAGGGGACAGGGAAGAGAAGAG. Encoded protein: CASRGQGREE. The whole CDR3 sequence is CASRGQGREEAFF.

A remark on this clone: Read sequence stops 3 residues before the CDR3 end, and the germline J gene provides the missing end. The chain is built from TRBV19 and TRBJ1-3; 7 nucleotides agree with TRBD1. The CDR3 spans 17 residues. CDR1 and CDR2 from the germline V gene are LNHDA and SQIVND (reference sequence). V lost 2 bases and J lost 0; bases outside the gene matches: 7. CDR3 region: CASSIPGGLFSGNTIYF. CDR3 DNA, as far as it was read: TGTGCCAGTAGTATACCAGGGGGACTCTTCTCTGGAAACACC. Full variable domain (outside the CDR3, taken from reference TRBV19 and TRBJ1-3): DGGITQSPKYLFRKEGQNVTLSCEQNLNHDAMYWYRQDPGQGLRLIYYSQIVNDFQKGDIAEGYSVSREKKESFPLTVTSAQKNPTAFYLCASSIPGGLFSGNTIYFGEGSWLTVV.

In the case of this clone: The CDR3 goes on 3 residues after the read ends, and that part is filled in from the germline J gene. The chain couples TRBV7-3 to TRBJ2-3; 7 bases fit TRBD1. CDR3 length: 13 residues. V lost 5 bases and J lost 5; bases outside the gene matches: 4. Germline V lookup: CDR1 SGHTA, CDR2 FQGTGA. CDR3 region: CASSHTGEDTQYF. The covered CDR3 bases are TGTGCCAGCAGCCATACAGGGGAAGATACG.

A remark on this clone: The sequence runs out 3 residues before the end of the CDR3; the remainder is reconstructed from the germline J gene. This chain connects TRBV9 to TRBJ2-3; no firm D call. The germline V and J ends were trimmed by 0 bases and 0 bases, with 5 bases remaining between them. Germline CDR1 and CDR2: SGDLS and YYNGEE. The CDR3 is 14 residues long. CDR3 bases read: TGTGCCAGCAGCGTAGGCGTGAGCACAGATACG. Translating gives CASSVGVSTDT. The full CDR3 reads CASSVGVSTDTQYF. Full variable domain (outside the CDR3, taken from reference TRBV9 and TRBJ2-3): DSGVTQTPKHLITATGQRVTLRCSPRSGDLSVYWYQQSLDQGLQFLIQYYNGEERAKGNILERFSAQQFPDLHSELNLSSLELGDSALYFCASSVGVSTDTQYFGPGTRLTVL.

Notes on this clone: The read terminates 3 residues before the CDR3 end, so the remaining end is supplied by the germline J gene. The gene calls are TRBV5-6 and TRBJ1-2; D is possibly TRBD1 (5 bases). The germline gives CDR1 SGHDT, CDR2 YYEEEE. Trimming removed 4 bases from V and 5 bases from J, with 15 bases in between. This CDR3 is 14 amino acids long. The CDR3 loop is CASSQEGARYGYTF. The DNA read from the CDR3 is TGTGCCAGCAGCCAGGAAGGGGCTAGGTATGGC. Filled out from reference TRBV5-6 and TRBJ1-2, the complete variable domain reads DAGVTQSPTHLIKTRGQQVTLRCSPKSGHDTVSWYQQALGQGPQFIFQYYEEEERQRGNFPDRFSGHQFPNYSSELNVNALLLGDSALYLCASSQEGARYGYTFGSGTRLTVV.

Note on this clone: The read finishes 3 residues shy of the CDR3 end, and the germline J gene is used to complete it. This rearrangement joins TRBV11-2 to TRBJ2-4, with 9 bases identical to TRBD2. Germline values: CDR1 SGHAT, CDR2 FQNNGV. The CDR3 covers 15 residues. Germline trimming cut 5 bases from V and 9 bases from J; bases unmatched to any gene: 11. CDR3 loop: CASSPLTAGGGIQYF. CDR3 bases read: TGTGCCAGCAGCCCCCTTACGGCGGGGGGGGGCATT.

About this clone itself: Sequencing ends 3 residues short of the CDR3 end; the germline J gene provides the rest. The chain couples TRBV19 to TRBJ1-1; 7 bases match TRBD1. CDR3 size: 15 residues. Per the germline V gene, CDR1 is LNHDA and CDR2 is SQIVND (reference sequence). The chain's CDR3 is CASSPLLQSRGEAFF. The covered CDR3 bases are TGTGCCAGTAGCCCCCTTTTGCAGTCCAGGGGGGAA.

As for this clone: Read data end 3 residues before the CDR3 end; the end is taken from the germline J gene. The V call is TRBV2, the J call TRBJ2-2; a weak D match, TRBD1 (6 bases). CDR1 is SNHLY, CDR2 FYNNEI, per germline. The V end was cut by 2 bases, the J end by 0 bases, with 16 bases between. The CDR3 consists of 18 residues. The sequenced CDR3 bases are TGTGCCAGCAGTGAACCTTCCAGGGGCCCCGCGAACACCGGGGAG. Its translation: CASSEPSRGPANTGE. The whole CDR3 region reads CASSEPSRGPANTGELFF. Looking up the rest from reference TRBV2 and TRBJ2-2 gives the full variable domain: EPEVTQTPSHQVTQMGQEVILRCVPISNHLYFYWYRQILGQKVEFLVSFYNNEISEKSEIFDDQFSVERPDGSNFTLKIRSTKLEDSAMYFCASSEPSRGPANTGELFFGEGSRLTVL.

As regards this clone: The DNA ends 3 residues before the CDR3 does, and the rest of the CDR3 is filled in from the germline J gene. V is TRBV19 and J is TRBJ2-3; D perhaps matches TRBD1 (6 bases). The germline V gene encodes CDR1 LNHDA and CDR2 SQIVND (reference sequence). The CDR3 sequence is 13 residues long. This chain's CDR3 is CASSITGQETQYF. The CDR3 bases that were read are TGTGCCAGTAGTATCACAGGGCAAGAGACG.

CDR3 bases read: TGTGCCAGCAGCTCCGACAGGGTGGACGAAAAA. This translates into CASSSDRVDEK. The entire CDR3 protein is CASSSDRVDEKLFF. The chain joins TRBV7-8 to TRBJ1-4, with 7 bases that match TRBD1. The read terminates 3 residues ahead of where the CDR3 ends, so the germline J gene completes it. J gave up 8 bases and V 4 bases, and 7 bases lay outside the gene matches. Germline CDR1 is SGHVS and CDR2 is FQNEAQ. The CDR3 has 14 amino acids.

As concerns this clone: Read sequence stops 3 residues before the CDR3 end, and the germline J gene provides the missing end. V and J are TRBV6-2 or TRBV6-3 and TRBJ1-2; D perhaps matches TRBD1 (6 bases). CDR3 size: 16 residues. V lost 6 bases and J lost 4, with 21 bases in between. Germline V gene sequence: CDR1 MNHEY, CDR2 SVGEGT. CDR3 bases read: TGTGCCAGCAGCGACGATCGGGGGGGGACAATCTATGGC. Translated, it gives CASSDDRGGTIYG. The whole CDR3 protein is CASSDDRGGTIYGYTF.

About this clone: The read gets to within 3 residues of the CDR3 end, and the germline J gene fills in the rest. The V and J genes are TRBV5-1 and TRBJ2-3; TRBD1 matches at 7 bases. V shed 0 bases, J shed 4 bases, and the junction held 5 bases outside the gene matches. Germline CDR1 and CDR2: SGHRS and YFSETQ. This CDR3 is built from 15 residues. The part of the CDR3 DNA that was read is TGCGCCAGCAGCTTGGAGGGGGCCGGCGCAGATACG. Its translation is CASSLEGAGADT. The CDR3 as a whole reads CASSLEGAGADTQYF.

The CDR3 region is CASSLNLNTGELFF. The sequenced part of the CDR3 DNA is TGCGCCAGCAGCTTGAACCTAAACACCGGGGAG. The genes are TRBV5-1 and TRBJ2-2; D ambiguous. Read data end 3 residues before the CDR3 end; the end is taken from the germline J gene. CDR3 size: 14 residues. V lost 1 base to trimming and J lost 2 bases, with 6 bases between them. Germline V gene data show CDR1 as SGHRS and CDR2 as YFSETQ. The full variable domain, rest sourced from reference TRBV5-1 and TRBJ2-2, is KAGVTQTPRYLIKTRGQQVTLSCSPISGHRSVSWYQQTPGQGLQFLFEYFSETQRNKGNFPGRFSGRQFSNSRSEMNVSTLELGDSALYLCASSLNLNTGELFFGEGSRLTVL.

On this clone itself: The CDR3 end falls 3 residues outside the read, so it is completed with the germline J gene. This chain joins TRBV7-9 and TRBJ2-7; D is uncertain. The germline gives CDR1 SEHNR, CDR2 FQNEAQ (reference sequence). The CDR3 runs to 14 residues. The V and J ends lost 4 bases and 6 bases respectively, with 16 bases between them. This CDR3 is CASSSRVGSPEQYF. The part of the CDR3 DNA that was read is TGTGCCAGCAGCTCACGGGTGGGTTCGCCCGAG.

In the case of this clone: The DNA ends 3 residues before the CDR3 does, and the rest of the CDR3 is filled in from the germline J gene. This sequence joins TRBV5-6 and TRBJ1-1; D not resolved. Trimming pared 6 bases from V and 1 base from J, leaving 10 bases between. There are 13 residues in the CDR3. From germline, CDR1 is SGHDT and CDR2 YYEEEE. The CDR3 bases that were read are TGTGCCAGCACCCTCACACAGAACACTGAA. Its translation is CASTLTQNTE. The CDR3 in its entirety is CASTLTQNTEAFF.

This CDR3 reads CSARRDSTYEQYF. The DNA read from the CDR3 is TGCAGTGCCCGGCGGGACAGCACCTACGAG. V usage is TRBV20-1 and J usage is TRBJ2-7; maybe TRBD1 (7 bases). The read ends 3 residues before the CDR3 terminus; that terminus is restored from the germline J gene. Germline CDR1 is DFQATT and CDR2 is SNEGSKA (reference sequence). The CDR3 totals 13 residues. Deletions cut 6 bases from V and 2 bases from J, with 14 bases between.

With regard to this clone: The CDR3 end is not reached by the read, which stops 3 residues before it; the germline J gene fills it in. This chain joins TRBV29-1 and TRBJ2-2, with a tentative D call TRBD1 (6 bases). The CDR3 is 15 residues long. Trimming left V 7 bases short and J 0 bases short, with 15 bases between. Germline CDR1 and CDR2: SQVTM and ANQGSEA. CDR3 residues: CSAKKGESNTGELFF. Partial CDR3 DNA: TGCAGCGCCAAAAAGGGGGAGTCGAACACCGGGGAG.

With regard to this clone: The read finishes 3 residues shy of the CDR3 end, and the germline J gene is used to complete it. The chain has TRBV28 and TRBJ1-6; 9 nucleotides align to TRBD1. The CDR3 is 15 residues long. Germline V gene lookup returns CDR1 MDHEN and CDR2 SYDVKM. V shed 6 bases and J 8 bases; nucleotides not matched to a gene: 8. The CDR3 reads CASSGTGLGYSPLHF. The sequenced CDR3 bases are TGTGCCAGCAGCGGGACAGGGTTGGGGTATTCACCC.

Details on this clone: The read terminates 3 residues ahead of where the CDR3 ends, so the germline J gene completes it. Other DNA sequences from this sample encode an identical CDR3 as well. The chain joins TRBV7-2 to TRBJ1-1; D remains unclear. There are 14 residues in the CDR3. Trimming took off 2 bases at V and 0 bases at J, with 7 bases between the two ends. Germline-derived CDR1 and CDR2 are SGHTA and FQGNSA. The CDR3 is CASSLYRLNTEAFF. The DNA read from the CDR3 is TGTGCCAGCAGCTTATACCGGTTGAACACTGAA.

On this clone itself: The read finishes 3 residues shy of the CDR3 end, and the germline J gene is used to complete it. At the DNA level, this CDR3 is encoded by other sequences in the same sample as well. This sequence joins TRBV19 and TRBJ2-7, with TRBD1 matching over 8 bases. The CDR3 is 14 residues long. Losses at the gene ends were 1 base for V and 2 bases for J; bases not matched to a gene: 1. The germline V gene encodes CDR1 LNHDA and CDR2 SQIVND (reference sequence). CDR3 residues: CASSIGTGTYEQYF. CDR3 DNA (partial): TGTGCCAGTAGTATAGGGACAGGGACCTACGAG.

For this clone: Read data end 3 residues before the CDR3 end; the end is taken from the germline J gene. The V and J genes are TRBV7-9 and TRBJ1-5, with 8 bases identical to TRBD1. The CDR3 spans 15 residues. From germline, CDR1 is SEHNR and CDR2 FQNEAQ (reference sequence). V lost 5 bases and J lost 4; bases outside the gene matches: 7. The sequenced CDR3 bases are TGTGCCAGCAGCACGGACAGGGAAACTAATCAGCCC. This sequence encodes CASSTDRETNQP. The entire CDR3 sequence reads CASSTDRETNQPQHF.

This CDR3 is CASLGLEDTQYF. The covered CDR3 bases are TGTGCCAGTCTGGGACTTGAAGATACG. The chain joins TRBV19 to TRBJ2-3; perhaps TRBD2 as D (6 bases). The observed sequence ends 3 residues before the CDR3 terminus, with the missing tail filled in from the germline J gene. V was trimmed by 8 bases and J by 5 bases, leaving 11 bases between them. Germline CDR1 LNHDA, CDR2 SQIVND (reference sequence). The CDR3 is 12 amino acids.

As concerns this clone: The CDR3 end falls 3 residues outside the read, so it is completed with the germline J gene. This chain links TRBV5-6 with TRBJ2-4; 8 bases line up with TRBD1. CDR1 is SGHDT, CDR2 YYEEEE, per germline. This CDR3 region has 12 residues. CDR3 in amino acids: CASKLTGAPQYF. Partial CDR3 DNA: TGTGCCAGCAAGTTGACAGGGGCGCCT. Based on the CDR3 plus reference TRBV5-6 and TRBJ2-4, the full variable domain is DAGVTQSPTHLIKTRGQQVTLRCSPKSGHDTVSWYQQALGQGPQFIFQYYEEEERQRGNFPDRFSGHQFPNYSSELNVNALLLGDSALYLCASKLTGAPQYFGAGTRLSVL.

As for this clone: Coverage ceases 3 residues before the CDR3 finishes, and the germline J gene fills in the end. The chain joins TRBV5-6 to TRBJ1-2; D not resolved. This CDR3 is 13 amino acids long. From germline, CDR1 is SGHDT and CDR2 YYEEEE. CDR3 DNA, as far as it was read: TGTGCCAGCAGCACCGACACCATCTACGAC. Protein: CASSTDTIYD. The complete CDR3 sequence is CASSTDTIYDYTF.

Comment on this clone: The read ends 3 residues shy of where the CDR3 ends; the end is completed using the germline J gene. The gene calls are TRBV28 and TRBJ2-5, with a weak D call TRBD1 (6 bases). V was clipped by 2 bases and J by 2 bases, with 12 bases between them. The CDR3 runs 15 residues. Looked up from germline, CDR1 is MDHEN and CDR2 is SYDVKM. The CDR3 loop reads CASSLPIGGQETQYF. CDR3 DNA, as far as it was read: TGTGCCAGCAGTTTACCTATAGGGGGACAAGAGACC.

About this clone: The read ends 3 residues early relative to the CDR3; the germline J gene fills the gap. The chain combines TRBV6-1 with TRBJ1-5; D is uncertain. Germline CDR1 and CDR2: MNHNS and SASEGT. The CDR3 has 16 residues. V gave up 0 bases and J gave up 1 base, with 10 bases separating them. CDR3 DNA, as far as it was read: TGTGCCAGCAGTGAAGCTAACAGTTACAGCAATCAGCCC. This sequence encodes CASSEANSYSNQP. In full, the CDR3 is CASSEANSYSNQPQHF.

Worth noting for this clone: The read ends 3 residues before the CDR3 terminus; that terminus is restored from the germline J gene. The chain couples TRBV5-6 to TRBJ2-5, with D possibly matching TRBD2 (5 bases). The CDR3 is 13 residues long. Trimming shortened V by 4 bases and J by 5 bases, and 12 bases separated the two germline ends. The germline gives CDR1 SGHDT, CDR2 YYEEEE. This CDR3 reads CASSKRERETQYF. The CDR3 DNA, read in part, is TGTGCCAGCAGCAAGAGGGAGCGGGAGACC.